This T cell receptor (beta chain) originates from a study of blood T cell repertoires in COVID-19 (dated by TCRdb to the early 2020s). General notes on the study: Samples from collaborators originated in the United States, Italy and Spain and spanned both the acute and convalescent phases of COVID-19. The material from the prospective study consisted of cDNA or gDNA derived from T cells, B-cell-depleted T cells, or PBMCs. Deeply sampled blood TCRbeta repertoires from subjects exposed to, actively infected with, or recovered from COVID-19 were included in the dataset. The repertoires were released in a freely available public database intended as a resource for research on the immune response to SARS-CoV-2. The samples were drawn from two sources: the first 160 participants of the ongoing ImmuneRACE study, and about 1,300 subjects contributed by 6 global collaborators. Nearly every sample came with metadata listing a de-identified subject ID, COVID-19 status, age in years and sex. Where available, HLA class I and class II types were obtained from metadata supplied by the sample provider rather than from assay-based typing.

As concerns this clone: What antigen it recognizes has not been identified. No per-base quality is available; no much larger clone lies one base away.

Its CDR3 holds 14 amino acids, cysteine through phenylalanine. This entry keeps only the CDR3 DNA: 42 bases, framed from base 1. The germline V gene encodes CDR1 LNHDA and CDR2 SQIVND (reference sequence). Relative to germline, V is 4 bases shorter and J is 10 bases shorter, with 17 bases between their ends. Study-level results and caveats: Clinical and demographic metadata were provided uncurated, with the amount varying by source and participant.

At one collaborating source in Seattle, patients were enrolled during active infection and were followed longitudinally through the course of disease. Each collaborating institution followed its own protocols to collect whole blood in K2EDTA tubes. Collaborator samples were shipped for TCRbeta analysis as frozen whole blood, isolated PBMCs, or DNA extracted from either sample type. TCRbeta CDR3 regions were amplified from genomic DNA using the immunoSEQ Assay, a bias-controlled multiplex PCR. Concerning the study's data processing: Within the assay, amplification of reference gene primers was used to estimate how many nucleated cells each sample contained. To quantify the absolute abundance of each unique TCRbeta CDR3 rearrangement, sequence reads were collapsed and filtered. For each sample, productive Simpson clonality was calculated by taking the square root of Simpson's diversity index across productive rearrangements. The immuneACCESS repertoire file appears here via TCRdb, limited to in-frame rearrangements. These files lack a portion of the clones; in checked studies, under half of the deficit traces to unresolved V genes, and the cause of the others is not known. V and J calls and clone size are given by that table; D and trimming were obtained from the DNA. This sample is represented by some 90,000 clones; around 92% of them were singletons. The ten biggest clones cover approximately 2.6% of the sample.

The TCR originated in a man aged 50 to 60 with COVID-19, enrolled during active disease. The receptor chain draws on TRBV19 and TRBJ2-1; the D gene is not confidently resolved. Sequencing was carried out using peripheral blood. The encoded CDR3 is CASSKSLEDIEQFF. The sequenced DNA: TGTGCCAGTAGTAAGTCATTAGAAGACATAGAGCAGTTCTTC.